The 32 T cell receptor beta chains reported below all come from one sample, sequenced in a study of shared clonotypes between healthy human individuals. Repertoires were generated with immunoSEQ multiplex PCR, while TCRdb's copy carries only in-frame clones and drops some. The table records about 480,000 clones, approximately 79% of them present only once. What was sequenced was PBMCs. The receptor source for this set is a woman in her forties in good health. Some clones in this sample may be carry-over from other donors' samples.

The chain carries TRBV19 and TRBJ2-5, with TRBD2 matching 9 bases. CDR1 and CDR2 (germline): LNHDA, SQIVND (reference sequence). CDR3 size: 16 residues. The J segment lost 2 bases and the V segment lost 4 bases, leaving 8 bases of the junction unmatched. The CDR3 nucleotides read TGTGCCAGTAGTACAATGATGACTAGCGGACAAGAGACCCAGTACTTC. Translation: CASSTMMTSGQETQYF.

Written as DNA, the CDR3 is TGTGCCAGCAGCCAAGACACAGATACGCAGTATTTT. It yields the protein CASSQDTDTQYF. V usage is TRBV5-4 and J usage is TRBJ2-3; D remains unclear. CDR1 is SGHNT, CDR2 YYREEE, per germline (reference sequence). V lost 4 bases to trimming and J lost 2 bases, with 5 bases between them. This CDR3 contains 12 residues.

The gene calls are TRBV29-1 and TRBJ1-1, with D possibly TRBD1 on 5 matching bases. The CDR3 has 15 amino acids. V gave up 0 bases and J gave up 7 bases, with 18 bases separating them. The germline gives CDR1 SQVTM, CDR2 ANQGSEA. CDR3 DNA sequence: TGCAGCGTTGAAGATCCCCGGGGCCGATTTGGTGAAGCTTTCTTT. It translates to CSVEDPRGRFGEAFF.

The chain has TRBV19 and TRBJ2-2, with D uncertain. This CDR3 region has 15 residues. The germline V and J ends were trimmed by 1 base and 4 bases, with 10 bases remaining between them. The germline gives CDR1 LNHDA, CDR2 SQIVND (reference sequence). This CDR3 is CASSIAVLSTGELFF. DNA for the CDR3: TGTGCCAGTAGTATAGCGGTACTATCCACCGGGGAGCTGTTTTTT. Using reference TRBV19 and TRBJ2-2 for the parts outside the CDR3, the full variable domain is DGGITQSPKYLFRKEGQNVTLSCEQNLNHDAMYWYRQDPGQGLRLIYYSQIVNDFQKGDIAEGYSVSREKKESFPLTVTSAQKNPTAFYLCASSIAVLSTGELFFGEGSRLTVL.

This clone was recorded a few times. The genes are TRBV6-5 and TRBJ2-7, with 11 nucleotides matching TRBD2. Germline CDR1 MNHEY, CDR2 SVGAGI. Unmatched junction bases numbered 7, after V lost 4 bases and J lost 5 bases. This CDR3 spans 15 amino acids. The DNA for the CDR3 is TGTGCCAGCAGTTTAATAGCGGGAGGGCCCAACGAGCAGTACTTC. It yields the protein CASSLIAGGPNEQYF.

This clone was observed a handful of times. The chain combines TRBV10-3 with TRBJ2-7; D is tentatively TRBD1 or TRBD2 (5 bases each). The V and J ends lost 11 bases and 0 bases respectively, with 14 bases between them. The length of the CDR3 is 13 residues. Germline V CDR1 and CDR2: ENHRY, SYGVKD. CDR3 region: CAVQWDGSYEQYF. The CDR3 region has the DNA TGTGCCGTTCAATGGGACGGCTCCTACGAGCAGTACTTC.

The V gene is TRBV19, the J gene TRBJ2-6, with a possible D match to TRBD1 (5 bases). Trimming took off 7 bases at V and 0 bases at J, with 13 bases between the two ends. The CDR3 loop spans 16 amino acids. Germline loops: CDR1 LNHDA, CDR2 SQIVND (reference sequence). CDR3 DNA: TGTGCCAGTAACGGACACCTGAGCTCTGGGGCCAACGTCCTGACTTTC. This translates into CASNGHLSSGANVLTF.

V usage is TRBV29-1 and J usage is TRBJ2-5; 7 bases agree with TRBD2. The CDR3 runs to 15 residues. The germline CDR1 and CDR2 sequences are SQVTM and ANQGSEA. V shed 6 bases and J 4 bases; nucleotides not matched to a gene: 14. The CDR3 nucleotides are TGCAGCGTCGGCTTGGCGGGAGAGCCGCCAGAGACCCAGTACTTC. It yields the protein CSVGLAGEPPETQYF. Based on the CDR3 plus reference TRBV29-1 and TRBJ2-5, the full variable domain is SAVISQKPSRDICQRGTSLTIQCQVDSQVTMMFWYRQQPGQSLTLIATANQGSEATYESGFVIDKFPISRPNLTFSTLTVSNMSPEDSSIYLCSVGLAGEPPETQYFGPGTRLLVL.

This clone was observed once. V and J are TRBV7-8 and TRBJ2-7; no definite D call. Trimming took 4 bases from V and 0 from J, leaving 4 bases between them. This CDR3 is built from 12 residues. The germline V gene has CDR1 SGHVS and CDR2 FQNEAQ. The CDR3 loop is CASSWDSYEQYF. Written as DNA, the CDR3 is TGTGCCAGCAGCTGGGACTCCTACGAGCAGTACTTC.

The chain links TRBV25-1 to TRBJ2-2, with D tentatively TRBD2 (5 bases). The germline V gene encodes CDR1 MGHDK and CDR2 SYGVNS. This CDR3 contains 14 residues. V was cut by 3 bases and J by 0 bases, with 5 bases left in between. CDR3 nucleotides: TGTGCCAGCAGTGAGGGAGCGAACACCGGGGAGCTGTTTTTT. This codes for CASSEGANTGELFF.

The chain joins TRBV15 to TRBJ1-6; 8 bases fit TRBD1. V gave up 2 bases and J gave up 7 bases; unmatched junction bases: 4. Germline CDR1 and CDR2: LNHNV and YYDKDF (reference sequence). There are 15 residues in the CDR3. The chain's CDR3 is CATSRPRQGNSPLHF. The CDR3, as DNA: TGTGCCACCAGCAGACCGAGACAGGGGAATTCACCCCTCCACTTT.

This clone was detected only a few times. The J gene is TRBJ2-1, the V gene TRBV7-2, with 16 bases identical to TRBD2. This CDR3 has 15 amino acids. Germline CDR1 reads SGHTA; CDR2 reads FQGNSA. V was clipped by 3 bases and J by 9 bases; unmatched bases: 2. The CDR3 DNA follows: TGTGCCAGCAGCTTGGGACTAGCGGGAGGGGTTGAGCAGTTCTTC. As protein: CASSLGLAGGVEQFF.

CDR3 sequence reads: CASSLLLVGNEQFF. Written as DNA, the CDR3 is TGTGCCAGCAGCTTACTGCTAGTTGGCAATGAGCAGTTCTTC. The J gene is TRBJ2-1, the V gene TRBV11-2; D remains ambiguous. V was pared by 2 bases and J by 6 bases, with 11 bases between. Germline V gene data show CDR1 as SGHAT and CDR2 as FQNNGV. This CDR3 region has 14 residues.

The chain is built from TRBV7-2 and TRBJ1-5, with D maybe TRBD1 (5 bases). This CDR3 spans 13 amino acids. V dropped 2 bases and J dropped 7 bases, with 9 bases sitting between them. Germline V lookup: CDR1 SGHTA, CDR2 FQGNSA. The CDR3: CASSLRGEQPQHF. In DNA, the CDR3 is TGTGCCAGCAGCTTAAGGGGTGAGCAGCCCCAGCATTTT.

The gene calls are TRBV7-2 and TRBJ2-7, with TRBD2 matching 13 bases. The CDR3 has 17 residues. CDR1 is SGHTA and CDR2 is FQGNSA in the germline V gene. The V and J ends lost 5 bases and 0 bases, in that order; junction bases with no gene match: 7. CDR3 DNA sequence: TGTGCCAGCAGCGGGACTAGCGGGGACTTAGTCTCCTACGAGCAGTACTTC. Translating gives CASSGTSGDLVSYEQYF.

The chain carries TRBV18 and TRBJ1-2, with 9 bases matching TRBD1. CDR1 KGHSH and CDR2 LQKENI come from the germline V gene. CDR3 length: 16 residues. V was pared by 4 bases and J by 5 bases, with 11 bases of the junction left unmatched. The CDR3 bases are TGTGCCAGCTCACGAAATCCGGGACAGGGTGGTTATGGCTACACCTTC. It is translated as CASSRNPGQGGYGYTF. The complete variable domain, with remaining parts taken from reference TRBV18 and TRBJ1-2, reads NAGVMQNPRHLVRRRGQEARLRCSPMKGHSHVYWYRQLPEEGLKFMVYLQKENIIDESGMPKERFSAEFPKEGPSILRIQQVVRGDSAAYFCASSRNPGQGGYGYTFGSGTRLTVV.

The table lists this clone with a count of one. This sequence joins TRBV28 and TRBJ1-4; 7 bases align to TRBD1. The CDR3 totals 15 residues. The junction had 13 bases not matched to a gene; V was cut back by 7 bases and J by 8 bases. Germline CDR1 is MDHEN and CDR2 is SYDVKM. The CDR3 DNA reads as TGTGCCAGCACCATTGTAGGGGGCGGGGAGGAAAAACTGTTTTTT. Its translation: CASTIVGGGEEKLFF.

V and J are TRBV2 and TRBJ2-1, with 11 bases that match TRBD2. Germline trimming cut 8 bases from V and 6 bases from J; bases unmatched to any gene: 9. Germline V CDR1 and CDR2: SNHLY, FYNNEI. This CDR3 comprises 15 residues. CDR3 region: CASQPLAGGINEQFF. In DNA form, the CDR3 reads TGTGCCAGCCAACCCCTAGCGGGAGGAATCAATGAGCAGTTCTTC.

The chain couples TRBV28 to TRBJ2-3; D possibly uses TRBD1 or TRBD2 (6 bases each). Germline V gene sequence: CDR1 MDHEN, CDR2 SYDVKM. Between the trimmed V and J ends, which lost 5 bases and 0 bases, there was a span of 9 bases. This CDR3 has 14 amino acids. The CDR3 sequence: CASSPGGSTDTQYF. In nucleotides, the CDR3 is TGTGCCAGCAGTCCCGGGGGCAGCACAGATACGCAGTATTTT.

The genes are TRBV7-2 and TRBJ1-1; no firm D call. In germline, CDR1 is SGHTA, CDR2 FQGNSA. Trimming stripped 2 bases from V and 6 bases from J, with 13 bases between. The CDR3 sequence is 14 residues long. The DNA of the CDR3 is TGTGCCAGCAGCTTACCGGCCCGAAACGCTGAAGCTTTCTTT. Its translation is CASSLPARNAEAFF. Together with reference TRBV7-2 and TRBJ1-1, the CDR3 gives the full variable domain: GAGVSQSPSNKVTEKGKDVELRCDPISGHTALYWYRQSLGQGLEFLIYFQGNSAPDKSGLPSDRFSAERTGGSVSTLTIQRTQQEDSAVYLCASSLPARNAEAFFGQGTRLTVV.

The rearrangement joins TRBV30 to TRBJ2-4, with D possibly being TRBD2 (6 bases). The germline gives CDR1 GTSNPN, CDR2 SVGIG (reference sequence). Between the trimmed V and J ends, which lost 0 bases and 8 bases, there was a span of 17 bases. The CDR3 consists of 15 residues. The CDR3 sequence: CAWSVGGGDGDIQYF. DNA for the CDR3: TGTGCCTGGAGTGTCGGGGGTGGGGATGGGGACATTCAGTACTTC.

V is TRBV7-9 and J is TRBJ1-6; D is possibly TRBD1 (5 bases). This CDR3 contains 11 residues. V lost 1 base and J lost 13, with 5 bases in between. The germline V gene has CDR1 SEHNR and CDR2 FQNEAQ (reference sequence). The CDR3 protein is CASSLEGPLHF. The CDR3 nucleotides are TGTGCCAGCAGCTTAGAGGGGCCCCTCCACTTT.

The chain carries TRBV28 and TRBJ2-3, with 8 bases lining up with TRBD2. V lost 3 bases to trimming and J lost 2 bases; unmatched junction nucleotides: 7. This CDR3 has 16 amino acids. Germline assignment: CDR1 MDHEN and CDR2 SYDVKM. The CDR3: CASSLGASGLTDTQYF. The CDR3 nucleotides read TGTGCCAGCAGTTTGGGAGCTAGCGGGCTCACAGATACGCAGTATTTT.

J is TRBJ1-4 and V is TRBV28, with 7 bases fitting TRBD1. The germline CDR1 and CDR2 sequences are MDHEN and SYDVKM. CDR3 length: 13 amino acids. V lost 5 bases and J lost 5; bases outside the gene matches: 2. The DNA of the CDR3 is TGTGCCAGCAGTGGGACAGAAAATGAAAAACTGTTTTTT. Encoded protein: CASSGTENEKLFF.

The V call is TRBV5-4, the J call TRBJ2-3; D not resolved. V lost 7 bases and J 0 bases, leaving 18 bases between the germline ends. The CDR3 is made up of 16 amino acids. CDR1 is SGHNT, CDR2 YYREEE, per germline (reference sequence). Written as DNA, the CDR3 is TGTGCCAGCTCCCCCCAGCTCGGTCGGAGCACAGATACGCAGTATTTT. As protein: CASSPQLGRSTDTQYF. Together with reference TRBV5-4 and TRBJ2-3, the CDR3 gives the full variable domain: ETGVTQSPTHLIKTRGQQVTLRCSSQSGHNTVSWYQQALGQGPQFIFQYYREEENGRGNFPPRFSGLQFPNYSSELNVNALELDDSALYLCASSPQLGRSTDTQYFGPGTRLTVL.

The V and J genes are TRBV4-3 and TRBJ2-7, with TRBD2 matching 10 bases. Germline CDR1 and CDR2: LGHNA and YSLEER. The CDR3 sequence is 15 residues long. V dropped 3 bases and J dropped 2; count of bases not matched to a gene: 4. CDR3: CASSQGSGRAYEQYF. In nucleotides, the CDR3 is TGCGCCAGCAGCCAGGGAAGCGGGAGGGCCTACGAGCAGTACTTC.

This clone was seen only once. CDR3 region: CASSPPSEGGLEQYF. In nucleotides, the CDR3 is TGTGCCAGCTCACCACCCTCGGAGGGGGGCCTCGAGCAGTACTTC. The rearrangement joins TRBV18 to TRBJ2-7, with D perhaps TRBD1 or TRBD2 (6 bases each). This CDR3 contains 15 residues. CDR1 KGHSH and CDR2 LQKENI come from the germline V gene. Trimming stripped 0 bases from V and 6 bases from J, with 15 bases between.

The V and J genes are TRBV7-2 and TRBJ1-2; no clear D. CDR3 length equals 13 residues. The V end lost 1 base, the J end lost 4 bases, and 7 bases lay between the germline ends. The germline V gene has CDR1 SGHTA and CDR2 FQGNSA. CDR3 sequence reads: CASSLEQIYGYTF. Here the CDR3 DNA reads TGTGCCAGCAGCTTAGAACAGATCTATGGCTACACCTTC. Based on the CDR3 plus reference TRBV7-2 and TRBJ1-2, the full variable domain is GAGVSQSPSNKVTEKGKDVELRCDPISGHTALYWYRQSLGQGLEFLIYFQGNSAPDKSGLPSDRFSAERTGGSVSTLTIQRTQQEDSAVYLCASSLEQIYGYTFGSGTRLTVV.

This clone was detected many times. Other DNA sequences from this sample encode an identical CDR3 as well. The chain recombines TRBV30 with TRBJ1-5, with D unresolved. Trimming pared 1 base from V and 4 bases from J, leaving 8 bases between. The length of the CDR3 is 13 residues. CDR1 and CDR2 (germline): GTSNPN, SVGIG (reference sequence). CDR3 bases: TGTGCCTGGAGTGGGACGGGGAATCAGCCCCAGCATTTT. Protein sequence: CAWSGTGNQPQHF.

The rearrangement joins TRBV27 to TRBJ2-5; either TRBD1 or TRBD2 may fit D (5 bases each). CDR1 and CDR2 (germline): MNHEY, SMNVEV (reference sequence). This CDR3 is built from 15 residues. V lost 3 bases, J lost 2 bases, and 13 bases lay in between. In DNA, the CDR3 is TGTGCCAGCAGTTTTGGGGGAGCGGTGCAAGAGACCCAGTACTTC. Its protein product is CASSFGGAVQETQYF.

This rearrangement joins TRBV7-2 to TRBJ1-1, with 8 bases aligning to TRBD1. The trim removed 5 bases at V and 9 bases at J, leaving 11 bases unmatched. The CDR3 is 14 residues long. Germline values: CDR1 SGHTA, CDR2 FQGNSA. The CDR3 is CASSIRQGQGKAFF. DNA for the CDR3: TGTGCCAGCAGCATCAGACAGGGGCAAGGGAAAGCTTTCTTT.

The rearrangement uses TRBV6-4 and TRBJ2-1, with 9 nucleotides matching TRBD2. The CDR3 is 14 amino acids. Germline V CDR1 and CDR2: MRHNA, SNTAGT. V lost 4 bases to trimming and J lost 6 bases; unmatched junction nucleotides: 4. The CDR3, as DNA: TGTGCCAGCAGTGCGGAAGCGGGGGGCAATGAGCAGTTCTTC. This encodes CASSAEAGGNEQFF.